The rows below give T cell receptor beta chains drawn from one sample of a study of CD8+CD57+ T cells in acquired aplastic anemia. TCRdb reprocessed the reads via MiXCR and lists one record per CDR3 protein. This sample yields approximately 250,000 distinct CDR3 sequences, of which less than 85% are seen a single time; 35% to 50% belongs to the top ten. Sequenced: sorted CD4+, CD8+, or CD8+CD57+ T cells (not recorded which) from PBMCs. These TCRs come from a human donor with aplastic anemia. The CDR3 runs from the conserved cysteine through the conserved F or W. D genes are given only for firm matches. Clone size is not always given. Where it is, it says once, few, many or a class for expanded clones.

V gene: TRBV11-3
J gene: TRBJ1-1
clone size: few
D gene: -
CDR3 DNA: TGTGCCAGCAGTGTAGTCAGGGCGAACACTGAAGCTTTCTTT
CDR3 protein: CASSVVRANTEAFF

V gene: TRBV7-2
J gene: TRBJ1-1
clone size: -
D gene: -
CDR3 DNA: TGTGCCAGCAGCATCGCGACCGTGGCGGGAGCTTTCTTT
CDR3 protein: CASSIATVAGAFF

V gene: TRBV5-8
J gene: TRBJ1-1
clone size: few
D gene: -
CDR3 DNA: TGTGCCAGCAGCTTAGCGGGAGCAGGGAACACTGAAGCTTTCTTT
CDR3 protein: CASSLAGAGNTEAFF

V gene: TRBV15
J gene: TRBJ2-5
clone size: large
D gene: -
CDR3 DNA: TGTGCCACCAGCAGAGCTAGTCAGCAAGAGACCCAGTACTTC
CDR3 protein: CATSRASQQETQYF

V gene: TRBV7-2
J gene: TRBJ2-1
clone size: -
D gene: -
CDR3 DNA: TGTGCCAGCAGCTTAGCGCTGGGTCTCTCCTACAATGAGCAGTTCTTC
CDR3 protein: CASSLALGLSYNEQFF

V gene: TRBV7-8
J gene: TRBJ2-3
clone size: -
D gene: -
CDR3 DNA: TGTGCCAGCAGCTTCGGGGGCACACACGAGCCGCAGTTT
CDR3 protein: CASSFGGTHEPQF

V gene: TRBV20-1
J gene: TRBJ1-1
clone size: -
D gene: TRBD1
CDR3 DNA: TGCAGTGCCGTCACAGGGGGCTACACTGAAGCTTTCTTT
CDR3 protein: CSAVTGGYTEAFF

V gene: TRBV2
J gene: TRBJ2-5
clone size: -
D gene: -
CDR3 DNA: TGTGCCACCAGCGTAGGCACCGAGCAAGAGTACTTTTACTTC
CDR3 protein: CATSVGTEQEYFYF

V gene: TRBV5-8
J gene: TRBJ1-2
clone size: many
D gene: -
CDR3 DNA: TGTGCCAGCAGCTCGTGGGACGACCCCTATGGCTACACCTTC
CDR3 protein: CASSSWDDPYGYTF

V gene: TRBV7-3
J gene: TRBJ1-2
clone size: -
D gene: TRBD1
CDR3 DNA: TGTGCCAGCACCGACAGGGACTTCTCTGGTAACAACTTC
CDR3 protein: CASTDRDFSGNNF

V gene: TRBV10-3
J gene: TRBJ2-7
clone size: -
D gene: -
CDR3 DNA: TGTGCCAGCAGTCCCCTGGGTTACGAGCAGTACTTC
CDR3 protein: CASSPLGYEQYF

V gene: TRBV7-9
J gene: TRBJ1-1
clone size: -
D gene: -
CDR3 DNA: TGTGCCAGCAGCTCAGATGCAGAGACCCAGAACGAAGCTTTCTTT
CDR3 protein: CASSSDAETQNEAFF

V gene: TRBV10-3
J gene: TRBJ2-1
clone size: -
D gene: -
CDR3 DNA: TGTGCCATCAGTGAGTTGAGTAATAATGAGCAGTTCTTC
CDR3 protein: CAISELSNNEQFF

V gene: TRBV19
J gene: TRBJ2-7
clone size: -
D gene: -
CDR3 DNA: TGTGCCAGTAGTATCCCTAGGGGCCCCTACAATGAGTACTTC
CDR3 protein: CASSIPRGPYNEYF

V gene: TRBV7-3
J gene: TRBJ2-3
clone size: -
D gene: -
CDR3 DNA: TGTGCCAGCAGCAGAGAGGGAGGTCCCGTTGCGCAGTATTTT
CDR3 protein: CASSREGGPVAQYF

V gene: TRBV12-3/TRBV12-4
J gene: TRBJ1-2
clone size: -
D gene: -
CDR3 DNA: TGTGCCAGCAGCTTTACCGACCCCCCCGACTATGGCTACACCTTC
CDR3 protein: CASSFTDPPDYGYTF

V gene: TRBV10-3
J gene: TRBJ2-1
clone size: once
D gene: TRBD1
CDR3 DNA: TGTGCCAGCAGCCAGGGGGACGTAAACGGTCAGCATGAGCAGTTCTTC
CDR3 protein: CASSQGDVNGQHEQFF

V gene: TRBV7-8
J gene: TRBJ1-2
clone size: -
D gene: -
CDR3 DNA: TGTGCCAGCAGCTGGGGTGAGGGGGAAGACTATGGTTACACCTTC
CDR3 protein: CASSWGEGEDYGYTF

V gene: TRBV7-4
J gene: TRBJ1-1
clone size: -
D gene: -
CDR3 DNA: TGTGCCAGCAGCTTAGTACCGGGAGGGAACACTGAAGCTTTCTTT
CDR3 protein: CASSLVPGGNTEAFF

V gene: TRBV2
J gene: TRBJ1-1
clone size: -
D gene: TRBD1
CDR3 DNA: TGTGCCAGCGGGGAAGGGACAGTGAACACTGAAGCTTTCTTT
CDR3 protein: CASGEGTVNTEAFF

V gene: TRBV5-4
J gene: TRBJ1-2
clone size: -
D gene: -
CDR3 DNA: TGTGCCAGCAGCTTTACTAGCGGTGAGTTCCACTATGGCTACACCTTC
CDR3 protein: CASSFTSGEFHYGYTF

V gene: TRBV7-9
J gene: TRBJ2-3
clone size: -
D gene: -
CDR3 DNA: TGTGCCAGCAGCGGAGCGTCAGATACGGAGTATTTT
CDR3 protein: CASSGASDTEYF

V gene: TRBV9
J gene: TRBJ1-2
clone size: few
D gene: TRBD1
CDR3 DNA: TGTGCCAGCAGCGGGGGGGACCGACAGGGAGGTGGCTACACCTTC
CDR3 protein: CASSGGDRQGGGYTF

V gene: TRBV15
J gene: TRBJ2-2
clone size: few
D gene: TRBD2
CDR3 DNA: TGTGCCACCCGGGAGGCCGGGGAGCTGTTTTTT
CDR3 protein: CATREAGELFF

V gene: TRBV5-6
J gene: TRBJ1-2
clone size: -
D gene: -
CDR3 DNA: TGTGCCAGCAGCTCCCGGGGCAGGAGCTATGGCTACACCTTC
CDR3 protein: CASSSRGRSYGYTF

V gene: TRBV7-9
J gene: TRBJ2-3
clone size: -
D gene: -
CDR3 DNA: TGTGCCAGCGGGGATAGGGGACCAGATACGCACTATTTT
CDR3 protein: CASGDRGPDTHYF

V gene: TRBV7-9
J gene: TRBJ1-5
clone size: -
D gene: -
CDR3 DNA: TGTGCCAGCAGCTTTGGGAGCAGCGGAAAGAACGATCAGCATTTT
CDR3 protein: CASSFGSSGKNDQHF

V gene: TRBV7-9
J gene: TRBJ2-3
clone size: -
D gene: -
CDR3 DNA: TGTGCCAGCAGCCTCGTACCCAGGGGAGCAGATACGCAGTATTTT
CDR3 protein: CASSLVPRGADTQYF

V gene: TRBV2
J gene: TRBJ1-5
clone size: -
D gene: -
CDR3 DNA: TGTGCCAGCAGGGACGGGGATAGCGATACGCCCCAGCATTTC
CDR3 protein: CASRDGDSDTPQHF

V gene: TRBV7-3
J gene: TRBJ1-4
clone size: -
D gene: TRBD1
CDR3 DNA: TGTGCCAGCAGCTCAGGGGGAAGAAAACGGTTTTTT
CDR3 protein: CASSSGGRKRFF

V gene: TRBV9
J gene: TRBJ1-6
clone size: -
D gene: -
CDR3 DNA: TGTGCCAGCGGAGTGGCTGGGAACATTCAGTACTTCCTCCACTTT
CDR3 protein: CASGVAGNIQYFLHF

V gene: TRBV6-5
J gene: TRBJ2-5
clone size: -
D gene: -
CDR3 DNA: TGTGCCAGCAGGGGGGGCTCCAGCCAAGAGACCCAGTACTTC
CDR3 protein: CASRGGSSQETQYF

V gene: TRBV7-2
J gene: TRBJ2-3
clone size: -
D gene: TRBD2
CDR3 DNA: TGTGCCAGCAGCTCCGCGGGGGGCGCCGACTATAGCTACTATTTT
CDR3 protein: CASSSAGGADYSYYF

V gene: TRBV7-6
J gene: TRBJ2-3
clone size: -
D gene: -
CDR3 DNA: TGTTCCCGTAGCTTCGGGGGAGGTCCCGTTACGCAGTATTTT
CDR3 protein: CSRSFGGGPVTQYF

V gene: TRBV10-1
J gene: TRBJ2-3
clone size: -
D gene: -
CDR3 DNA: TGCGCCAGCAGTGCGGAGCAGGGTTGGTACACAGATACGCAGTATTTT
CDR3 protein: CASSAEQGWYTDTQYF

V gene: TRBV7-2
J gene: TRBJ2-3
clone size: -
D gene: TRBD1
CDR3 DNA: TGTGCCAGCGGGTCAGGGGGCACAGATACGCAGAATTTT
CDR3 protein: CASGSGGTDTQNF

V gene: TRBV7-9
J gene: TRBJ2-2
clone size: -
D gene: TRBD1
CDR3 DNA: TGTGCCAGCAGCTTATCGGGACAGGTATACCTCCACTTTCTGTTTTTT
CDR3 protein: CASSLSGQVYLHFLFF

V gene: TRBV7-8
J gene: TRBJ1-6
clone size: -
D gene: -
CDR3 DNA: TGTGCCAGCAGCTTAGGGGGAGGCGGCTATACTCCGTACCTCCACTTT
CDR3 protein: CASSLGGGGYTPYLHF

V gene: TRBV7-8
J gene: TRBJ2-7
clone size: -
D gene: -
CDR3 DNA: TGTGCCAGCAGCTTAGCGGGAGGAGGCTACACGCAGTATTTC
CDR3 protein: CASSLAGGGYTQYF

V gene: TRBV10-3
J gene: TRBJ2-3
clone size: few
D gene: -
CDR3 DNA: TGTGCCATCAGTGAGAGAAGGGGTACGCAGTATTTT
CDR3 protein: CAISERRGTQYF

V gene: TRBV5-5
J gene: TRBJ2-3
clone size: -
D gene: TRBD1
CDR3 DNA: TGTGCCAGCAGCCGGGACAGGGGGATCGAGGATACGCAGTATTTT
CDR3 protein: CASSRDRGIEDTQYF

V gene: TRBV9
J gene: TRBJ2-3
clone size: -
D gene: TRBD2
CDR3 DNA: TGTGCCAGCGGAGACGGGGGGAACGTTCAGTACTTCTTT
CDR3 protein: CASGDGGNVQYFF

V gene: TRBV7-9
J gene: TRBJ2-5
clone size: -
D gene: -
CDR3 DNA: TGTGCCACCAGCAGACACAGCAAGCAAGGGACCCACAACTTC
CDR3 protein: CATSRHSKQGTHNF

V gene: TRBV7-9
J gene: TRBJ2-6
clone size: -
D gene: -
CDR3 DNA: TGTGCCTACGAGTTAGCGGCGTGCCAAGAGACCCAGTACCTGACTTTC
CDR3 protein: CAYELAACQETQYLTF

V gene: TRBV7-3
J gene: TRBJ2-1
clone size: -
D gene: -
CDR3 DNA: TGTGCCAGTCGTGATGGGGGGATCCCTGAGCAGTTCTTC
CDR3 protein: CASRDGGIPEQFF

V gene: TRBV5-1
J gene: TRBJ1-4
clone size: -
D gene: -
CDR3 DNA: TGCGCCAGCAGCCCCCTTAGAGCCCACGATGAAAAACTGTTTTTT
CDR3 protein: CASSPLRAHDEKLFF